Following are 2 T cell receptor beta chains from one sample sequenced in a study of cytomegalovirus exposure and HLA in healthy donors. PCR involved 60 Vbeta and 13 Jbeta primers. The repertoire was sequenced with immunoSEQ multiplex PCR; TCRdb's copy has only in-frame clones and lacks some. This table has 100,000 or so clones, less than 90% appearing once. The specimen was PBMCs. The source is a man aged 40-49 years in good health and CMV-seronegative.

The chain recombines TRBV15 with TRBJ2-7; tentatively, D is TRBD2 (7 bases). Trimming shortened V by 5 bases and J by 2 bases, and 22 bases separated the two germline ends. Germline V gene sequence: CDR1 LNHNV, CDR2 YYDKDF (reference sequence). The length of the CDR3 is 17 residues. The CDR3 region is CATSPDGGQGDPYEQYF. CDR3 nucleotides: TGTGCCACCAGCCCTGACGGGGGGCAGGGTGACCCCTACGAGCAGTACTTC. The whole variable domain, filled in from reference TRBV15 and TRBJ2-7, reads DAMVIQNPRYQVTQFGKPVTLSCSQTLNHNVMYWYQQKSSQAPKLLFHYYDKDFNNEADTPDNFQSRRPNTSFCFLDIRSPGLGDTAMYLCATSPDGGQGDPYEQYFGPGTRLTVT.

This chain links TRBV10-3 with TRBJ1-2; TRBD1 agrees at 9 bases. V dropped 10 bases and J dropped 0; count of bases not matched to a gene: 12. CDR1 is ENHRY and CDR2 is SYGVKD in the germline V gene. The CDR3 covers 16 residues. The DNA for the CDR3 is TGTGCCACTGACGGGACAGGGAGGGAAGCTAACTATGGCTACACCTTC. Translating it yields CATDGTGREANYGYTF.